This T cell receptor beta chain was sequenced in a study of vaccination and CD4 T cells after COVID-19. The Oncomine TCR Beta short-read assay was what sequenced the DNA obtained from cultured CD4+ T cells. Using the QIAamp micro DNA kit, genomic DNA was extracted from the CD4+ T cells that had been cultured. MiXCR, run by TCRdb on the PCR reads, gives a single entry per CDR3 protein. Of 11,000 to 15,000 distinct CDR3 sequences listed, roughly 30% were seen once; the top ten hold around a sixth. Treatment indicated: approximately 9-day PBMC culture with coronavirus spike peptide pools or control peptides (ViraFEST assay). J lost 7 bases, V lost 6 bases, and 13 bases had no gene match. The CDR3 totals 15 residues. Germline V gene data show CDR1 as MRHNA and CDR2 as SNTAGT. As regards this clonotype: As yet, its antigen is unknown.

The clonotype originates from a human donor with COVID-19. Specimen: cultured CD4+ T cells from blood. The rearrangement joins TRBV6-4 to TRBJ1-2; 8 nucleotides agree with TRBD1. CDR3 sequence (DNA): TGTGCCAGCAGACTGGAGGACAGGGAGGTCTTTGGCTACACCTTC. The encoded protein is CASRLEDREVFGYTF.